The 7 T cell receptor beta chains in this list originate from one sample, sequenced in a study of T cell responses to AZD1222 COVID-19 vaccine. The data were produced by immunoSEQ multiplex PCR, yet TCRdb's version contains in-frame clones alone and is incomplete. The sample includes about 60,000 clones, less than 90% of them seen just once. This material consisted of peripheral blood, taken on day 0 of AZD1222 vaccination. The origin of the receptors is an adult in good health.

This chain links TRBV9 with TRBJ2-1, with 7 bases that match TRBD2. The junction had 13 bases not matched to a gene; V was cut back by 4 bases and J by 3 bases. The V gene's germline CDR1 is SGDLS and CDR2 YYNGEE. CDR3 size: 17 residues. This CDR3 reads CASSPGGAGLIYNEQFF. For the CDR3, the DNA is TGTGCCAGCAGCCCCGGGGGAGCGGGGCTTATCTACAATGAGCAGTTCTTC.

The chain has TRBV11-2 and TRBJ1-5; the match to TRBD1 covers 9 bases. The CDR3 length is 15 residues. Germline V gene data show CDR1 as SGHAT and CDR2 as FQNNGV. Trimming at V came to 5 bases and at J to 5 bases, leaving 7 bases not matched to a gene. CDR3 sequence reads: CASSRGTGWDQPQHF. The CDR3 DNA is TGTGCCAGCAGCCGCGGGACAGGGTGGGATCAGCCCCAGCATTTT.

The chain couples TRBV14 to TRBJ2-2; D is tentatively TRBD1 or TRBD2 (6 bases each). Trimming removed 2 bases at V and 2 bases at J, with 12 bases between. Germline CDR1 SGHDN, CDR2 FVKESK. CDR3 length: 16 residues. CDR3 sequence: CASSQQGGTNTGELFF. The DNA of the CDR3 is TGTGCCAGCAGCCAACAAGGGGGGACAAACACCGGGGAGCTGTTTTTT.

This chain links TRBV3-1 (or the pseudogene TRBV3-2) with TRBJ2-1, with D perhaps matching TRBD1 (5 bases). CDR3 length: 12 amino acids. Germline CDR1 reads LGHDT; CDR2 reads YNNKEL (reference sequence). Trimming removed 3 bases from V and 9 bases from J, with 9 bases in between. CDR3 bases: TGTGCCAGCAGCCATCTAAGGGGTGAGCAGTTCTTC. This translates into CASSHLRGEQFF.

This sequence joins TRBV19 and TRBJ1-6; 10 bases align to TRBD1. The V gene's germline CDR1 is LNHDA and CDR2 SQIVND (reference sequence). The CDR3 length is 16 residues. V lost 1 base and J lost 7; bases outside the gene matches: 4. In nucleotides, the CDR3 is TGTGCCAGTAGTATAGGTTTGGGACAGGGGAATTCACCCCTCCACTTT. It encodes CASSIGLGQGNSPLHF.

The rearrangement uses TRBV18 and TRBJ1-2, with 7 bases matching TRBD1. With 4 bases clipped from V and 6 bases from J, the junction kept 17 bases outside the gene matches. Germline V gives CDR1 KGHSH, CDR2 LQKENI. This CDR3 region has 17 residues. The CDR3 sequence: CASSLQRDSPWSHGYTF. CDR3 nucleotide sequence: TGTGCCAGCTCACTTCAAAGGGACAGCCCTTGGTCCCATGGCTACACCTTC.

The rearrangement joins TRBV5-6 to TRBJ1-2; 9 bases line up with TRBD1. The germline V gene has CDR1 SGHDT and CDR2 YYEEEE. The length of the CDR3 is 14 residues. The J segment lost 2 bases and the V segment lost 4 bases, leaving 3 bases of the junction unmatched. CDR3 in amino acids: CASSRDRANYGYTF. CDR3 DNA: TGTGCCAGCAGCCGGGACAGGGCCAACTATGGCTACACCTTC.